A selection of T cell receptor beta chains follows, all from one sample in a study of OX40 agonist ivuxolimab in advanced cancers. This table comes from immunoSEQ multiplex PCR, and its TCRdb copy is limited to in-frame clones, with some not included. The sample lists more than 65,000 clones; about 81% were seen once. This specimen consisted of CD4+ or CD8+ T cells sorted from blood, obtained in a trial of the OX40 agonist ivuxolimab. All receptors derive from an adult with an advanced solid tumor such as melanoma, head and neck, liver or kidney cancer. The CDR3 runs from the conserved cysteine through the conserved F or W. D genes are given only for firm matches. Only part of the rows carry a size: once, few, many, or a class if the clone is expanded.

clone_size	v_call	j_call	d_call	cdr3_nt	cdr3_aa
once	TRBV5-4	TRBJ1-2	-	TGTGCCAGCAGCCTACCCAAACAGGGAGGAGGCTACACCTTC	CASSLPKQGGGYTF
-	TRBV4-1	TRBJ1-5	-	TGCGCCAGCAGCCAAGTGGGAGGGCGGGATCGGAATCAGCCCCAGCATTTT	CASSQVGGRDRNQPQHF
many	TRBV10-1	TRBJ2-2	TRBD1	TGCGCCAGCAGTGATACAGGGGGTTCGGCCGGGGAGCTGTTTTTT	CASSDTGGSAGELFF
-	TRBV28	TRBJ1-3	-	TGTGCCAGCAGTTTAGGGGGGTTTAGCTCTGGAAACACCATATATTTT	CASSLGGFSSGNTIYF
few	TRBV10-3	TRBJ2-1	TRBD2	TGTGCCATCAGTGAGACTAGCGGCTCCTACAATGAGCAGTTCTTC	CAISETSGSYNEQFF
-	TRBV7-9	TRBJ2-7	-	TGTGCCAGCAGCTTAGTGCAGGGGTCCTCCTACGAGCAGTACTTC	CASSLVQGSSYEQYF
-	TRBV6-1	TRBJ1-5	-	TGTGCCAGCGGCCAGGACCCAGGGGATCAGCCCCAGCATTTT	CASGQDPGDQPQHF
-	TRBV25-1	TRBJ1-1	TRBD1	TGTGCCAGCGGGGGGGACAGGTTGAACACTGAAGCTTTCTTT	CASGGDRLNTEAFF
-	TRBV2	TRBJ2-1	TRBD1	TGTGCCAGCAGCCCCGGGACAGCTGACGGGCAGTTCTTC	CASSPGTADGQFF
medium-sized	TRBV30	TRBJ1-2	TRBD1	TGTGCCTGGACGACAATTACCACAGGGGGCCACGGCTACACCTTC	CAWTTITTGGHGYTF
-	TRBV6-6	TRBJ2-1	-	TGTGCCAGCCAGGACCGTCGGGGAAACAATGAGCAGTTCTTC	CASQDRRGNNEQFF
few	TRBV5-1	TRBJ1-1	TRBD1	TGCGCCAGCAGCTTGCTCGGACAGGGGAACACTGAAGCTTTCTTT	CASSLLGQGNTEAFF
-	TRBV14	TRBJ1-1	-	TGTGCCAGCAGCCGGGGTGGGGCCTTGAACACTGAAGCTTTCTTT	CASSRGGALNTEAFF
-	TRBV18	TRBJ2-3	-	TGTGCCAGCTCACCCGCGGTCTCCGGTGATACGCAGTATTTT	CASSPAVSGDTQYF
-	TRBV9	TRBJ1-5	-	TGTGCCAGCAGCGCGGGGGGCGAGAGCAATCAGCCCCAGCATTTT	CASSAGGESNQPQHF
-	TRBV7-8	TRBJ2-1	TRBD1	TGTGCCAGCAGCTTAGGGACAGGTTCCTACAATGAGCAGTTCTTC	CASSLGTGSYNEQFF
-	TRBV7-2	TRBJ1-2	-	TGTGCCAGCAGCTTAGAGTCTTCTAGCTATGGCTACACCTTC	CASSLESSSYGYTF
-	TRBV14	TRBJ1-1	-	TGTGCCAGCAGCCAAGTAGACCAGGCTAACTACCAGGTGAACACTGAAGCTTTCTTT	CASSQVDQANYQVNTEAFF
-	TRBV4-3	TRBJ2-3	-	TGCGCCAGCAGCCAGGCGGAATGGAGCACAGATACGCAGTATTTT	CASSQAEWSTDTQYF
few	TRBV6-1	TRBJ1-1	TRBD1	TGTGCCAGCAGGCGGACAGGGGGCACTGAAGCTTTCTTT	CASRRTGGTEAFF
-	TRBV6-6	TRBJ2-2	-	TGTGCCAGCAGCGGGCGGGGCGCGAACACCGGGGAGCTGTTTTTT	CASSGRGANTGELFF
-	TRBV6-5	TRBJ2-1	TRBD2	TGTGCCAGCAGACTAGCGGGGGCGATCGATGAGCAGTTCTTC	CASRLAGAIDEQFF
-	TRBV5-6	TRBJ2-7	-	TGTGCCAGCAGCCCCGGGACACTCTACGAGCAGTACTTC	CASSPGTLYEQYF
-	TRBV11-1	TRBJ1-1	-	TGTGCCAGCAAGAATTGGGACGTGGGCACTGAAGCTTTCTTT	CASKNWDVGTEAFF
-	TRBV7-2	TRBJ2-1	-	TGTGCCAGCAGCCGAGACTCCCAGAGCTGGGAGTTCTTC	CASSRDSQSWEFF
-	TRBV10-1	TRBJ1-1	TRBD1	TGCGCCAGCAGCACGGGACAGGGAACACGAGCTTTCTTT	CASSTGQGTRAFF
-	TRBV21-1	TRBJ2-7	-	TGTGCCAGCAGCAAAGGGAGCAGGGGGCCCTACGAGCAGTACTTC	CASSKGSRGPYEQYF
-	TRBV7-9	TRBJ1-4	TRBD1	TGTGCCAGCGTCCAATGGGACAGGGCTAATGAAAAACTGTTTTTT	CASVQWDRANEKLFF
-	TRBV4-2	TRBJ2-5	-	TGTGCCAGCAGCCTAAACCACCGACAGGCCTCGGAGGCCCAGTACTTC	CASSLNHRQASEAQYF
-	TRBV27	TRBJ2-1	TRBD2	TGTGCCAGCAAAACACGGGCGGGAGGGCCTTTTGACAATGAGCAGTTCTTC	CASKTRAGGPFDNEQFF